This TCR beta chain came from a study of spatial heterogeneity in lung cancer. Whole-study results and caveats: Blood carried ubiquitous expanded tumor TCRs more at resection than follow-up.

Germline CDR1 and CDR2: MDHEN and SYDVKM. The ends were cut back, 3 bases at V and 8 bases at J, with 19 bases in the middle. The CDR3 contains 16 residues. This clonotype was seen more than once but under ten times. Its antigen is undetermined. The time point is: sample taken at primary tumor resection. Frozen PBMC, nontumor lung or tumor provided whole RNA, which was sequenced unsorted. TCRdb called the 5' RACE reads again in MiXCR, with one record for every CDR3 protein. The repertoire includes tens of thousands of distinct CDR3 sequences, around 12% of them detected once, and roughly 4.5% sits in the top ten.

The rearrangement joins TRBV28 to TRBJ2-2; possible D gene TRBD2, 5 bases. The specimen was PBMCs, collected at surgery. This receptor was identified in a male donor with early-stage non-small cell lung cancer. The CDR3 is CASSFRGHGSGGELFF. The CDR3 DNA reads TGTGCCAGCAGTTTTCGGGGTCACGGCTCTGGGGGGGAGCTGTTTTTT.